This is a list of T cell receptor beta chains from one sample in a study of blood T cell repertoires in COVID-19. The repertoire was sequenced with immunoSEQ multiplex PCR; TCRdb's copy has only in-frame clones and lacks some. The sample has about 280,000 clones, 82% seen once. The specimen was PBMCs or T cells enriched from blood (not recorded which). The receptors were sampled from a man aged 40-49 years who had been exposed to COVID-19. Each CDR3 is given without its conserved first and last residue.

J gene: TRBJ1-4; V gene: TRBV7-9; CDR3 length: 14; CDR3 protein: ASSFSTGFRDEKLF
J gene: TRBJ2-5; V gene: TRBV25-1; CDR3 length: 12; CDR3 protein: ASSEQVLQETQY
J gene: TRBJ2-5; V gene: TRBV7-2; CDR3 length: 12; CDR3 protein: ASSRRQLQETQY
J gene: TRBJ2-7; V gene: TRBV6-5; CDR3 length: 12; CDR3 protein: ASTRGRTSYEQY
J gene: TRBJ1-2; V gene: TRBV6-5; CDR3 length: 12; CDR3 protein: ASDREGTAYGYT
J gene: TRBJ1-1; V gene: TRBV30; CDR3 length: 14; CDR3 protein: AWRRGVYFRNTEAF
J gene: TRBJ2-3; V gene: TRBV10-1; CDR3 length: 14; CDR3 protein: ASRAGLAGSTDTQY
J gene: TRBJ1-6; V gene: TRBV14; CDR3 length: 10; CDR3 protein: ASSPQNSPLH
J gene: TRBJ1-5; V gene: TRBV3-1/TRBV3-2; CDR3 length: 13; CDR3 protein: ASRLTGEPNQPQH
J gene: TRBJ1-4; V gene: TRBV15; CDR3 length: 13; CDR3 protein: ATSRAGSGNEKLF
J gene: TRBJ1-2; V gene: TRBV9; CDR3 length: 11; CDR3 protein: ASSRDRQGGYT
J gene: TRBJ2-7; V gene: TRBV7-9; CDR3 length: 11; CDR3 protein: ASRLGPQYEQY
J gene: TRBJ1-4; V gene: TRBV5-5; CDR3 length: 14; CDR3 protein: ASSDVPTATNEKLF
J gene: TRBJ1-3; V gene: TRBV12-3/TRBV12-4; CDR3 length: 11; CDR3 protein: ASRGTGGNTIY
J gene: TRBJ1-1; V gene: TRBV5-8; CDR3 length: 12; CDR3 protein: ASSRVRASTEAF